This T cell receptor (beta chain) is drawn from a study of T cells in Graves' hyperthyroidism and ophthalmopathy. The germline gives CDR1 SGHTA, CDR2 FQGNSA. V lost 2 bases and J 2 bases, leaving 18 bases between the germline ends. CDR3 length equals 18 residues. Amplified regions were TCR beta CDR3 sequences from RNA transcripts. Primed by the HTBI set, a first-round RT-PCR was run on the TCR CDR3. TCRdb itself ran the multiplex PCR reads through MiXCR, one entry per CDR3 protein. The table lists approximately 370,000 distinct CDR3 sequences, about 18% of them singletons, with 30% to 35% in the top ten.

Sequencing was carried out using blood. This TCR was sampled from a woman younger than 45 with Graves' hyperthyroidism that later progressed to Graves' ophthalmopathy. The chain joins TRBV7-2 to TRBJ2-2, with D maybe TRBD2 (6 bases). The CDR3 DNA reads TGTGCCAGCAGCTTATGGGGGTTGACTAGTCCTAACACCGGGGAGCTGTTTTTT. It codes for CASSLWGLTSPNTGELFF.